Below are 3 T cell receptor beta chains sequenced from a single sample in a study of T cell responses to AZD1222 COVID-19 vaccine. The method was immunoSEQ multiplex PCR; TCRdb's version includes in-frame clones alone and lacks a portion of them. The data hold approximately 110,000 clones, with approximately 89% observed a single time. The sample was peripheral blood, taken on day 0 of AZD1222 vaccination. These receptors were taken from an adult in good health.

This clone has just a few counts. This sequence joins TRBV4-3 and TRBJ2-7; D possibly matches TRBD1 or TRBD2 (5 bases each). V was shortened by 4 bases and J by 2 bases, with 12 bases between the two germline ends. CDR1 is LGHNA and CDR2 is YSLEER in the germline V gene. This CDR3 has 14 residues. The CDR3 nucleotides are TGCGCCAGCAGCCTACTAGTGGGGGCCTACGAGCAGTACTTC. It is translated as CASSLLVGAYEQYF.

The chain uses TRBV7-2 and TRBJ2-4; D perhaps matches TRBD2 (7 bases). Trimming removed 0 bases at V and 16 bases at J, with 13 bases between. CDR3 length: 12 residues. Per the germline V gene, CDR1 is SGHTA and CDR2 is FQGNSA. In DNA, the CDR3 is TGTGCCAGCAGCTTAGCGGGGGGGGGCCCCTACTTC. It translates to CASSLAGGGPYF.

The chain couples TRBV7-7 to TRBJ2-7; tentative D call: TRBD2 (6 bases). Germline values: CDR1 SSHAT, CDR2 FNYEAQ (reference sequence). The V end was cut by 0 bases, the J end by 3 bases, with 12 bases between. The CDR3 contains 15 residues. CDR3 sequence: CASSLALGGFYEQYF. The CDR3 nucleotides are TGTGCCAGCAGCTTAGCCCTGGGGGGTTTCTACGAGCAGTACTTC.